This T cell receptor beta chain was recovered during a study of blood T cell repertoires in COVID-19. On the study more broadly: Acute and convalescent COVID-19 samples came from the United States, Italy and Spain. T cells, B-cell-depleted T cells, or PBMCs provided the cDNA or gDNA that served as material.

Original processing methods: Amplified reference gene primers provided the basis for estimating nucleated cell counts. This table comes from immunoSEQ multiplex PCR, and its TCRdb copy is limited to in-frame clones, with some not included. The V and J calls and the clone size are those of that table, but D and trimming were determined from the DNA. This table holds about 120,000 clones, 80% to 90% found once. This CDR3 contains 14 residues. The germline CDR1 and CDR2 sequences are LNHDA and SQIVND (reference sequence). Losses at the gene ends were 7 bases for V and 4 bases for J; bases not matched to a gene: 5.

Source material: peripheral blood. This TCR derives from a man in his forties or fifties with acute or convalescent COVID-19. This sequence joins TRBV19 and TRBJ2-3; 10 positions match TRBD1. CDR3 nucleotides: TGTGCCAGTACCGTGACAGGGGGCGCAGATACGCAGTATTTT. Amino acid sequence: CASTVTGGADTQYF.